Following are 24 T cell receptor gamma chains from one sample sequenced in a study of gamma-delta chains in newborns, infants, children. TCRdb fed the reads to CATT. The sample has around 1,400 gamma-chain clones; 66% are singletons. The sequencing input was blood. The receptors shown here come from a child who was a newborn, infant or young child, either healthy, febrile or measles-vaccinated (not recorded which).

For this clone: This specimen includes other DNA sequences encoding the same CDR3. In nucleotides, the CDR3 is TGTGCCTTGTGGGAGGCACGGACGCAAGAGTTGGGCAAAAAAATCAAGGTATTT. This translates into CALWEARTQELGKKIKVF. This rearrangement joins TRGV9 to TRGJP. Here the J gene was assigned by germline matching of the DNA, as TCRdb has none. Germline CDR1 is GITISATS and CDR2 is ISYDGTV (reference sequence). CDR3 length: 18 residues. V lost 2 bases, J lost 3 bases, and 7 bases stayed unmatched.

The chain joins TRGV9 to TRGJP. TCRdb lists no J gene, so it was determined here by aligning the DNA to germline. The CDR3 runs to 17 residues. The germline CDR1 and CDR2 sequences are GITISATS and ISYDGTV (reference sequence). The V gene end was trimmed by 0 bases and the J gene end by 8 bases; junction bases not matched to a gene: 7. The CDR3 loop is CALWEVRAKLGKKIKVF. CDR3 in DNA: TGTGCCTTGTGGGAGGTGCGGGCGAAGTTGGGCAAAAAAATCAAGGTATTT.

The genes are TRGV9 and TRGJP2. The J gene, not given by TCRdb, was assigned here from a germline match of the nucleotide sequence. The CDR3 contains 13 residues. V was clipped by 5 bases and J by 4 bases; unmatched bases: 4. Germline V gene sequence: CDR1 GITISATS, CDR2 ISYDGTV (reference sequence). This chain's CDR3 is CALWGPSDWIKTF. The DNA for the CDR3 is TGTGCCTTGTGGGGGCCTAGTGATTGGATCAAGACGTTT.

The chain has TRGV9 and TRGJP. TCRdb carries no J gene annotation; the J gene was assigned here by matching the DNA with germline. Germline trimming cut 1 base from V and 3 bases from J; bases unmatched to any gene: 9. The CDR3 covers 19 residues. Germline V gene lookup returns CDR1 GITISATS and CDR2 ISYDGTV (reference sequence). The CDR3 is CALWEVRNSQELGKKIKVF. CDR3 DNA sequence: TGTGCCTTGTGGGAGGTAAGGAACTCGCAAGAGTTGGGCAAAAAAATCAAGGTATTT.

The chain carries TRGV2 and TRGJ1 or TRGJ2. The J gene is not listed in TCRdb, so it was assigned here from a DNA match to germline. V shed 4 bases and J 5 bases; nucleotides not matched to a gene: 11. The CDR3 consists of 14 residues. Germline V gives CDR1 EGSNGY, CDR2 YDSYNSKV. As DNA, the CDR3 is TGTGCCACCTGGGATGGGCCGTCTGATTATAAGAAACTCTTT. This sequence encodes CATWDGPSDYKKLF.

This clone was detected once. CDR3: CATWDGPMGYKKLF. CDR3 coding DNA: TGTGCCACCTGGGATGGACCCATGGGTTATAAGAAACTCTTT. This chain links TRGV2 with TRGJ1 or TRGJ2. The J gene is absent in TCRdb and was assigned here via DNA matching to germline. The germline CDR1 and CDR2 sequences are EGSNGY and YDSYNSKV. The CDR3 has 14 residues. The trim removed 4 bases at V and 6 bases at J, leaving 12 bases unmatched.

As to this clone: It differs at one base from a far larger clone, so likely a read error. V is TRGV9 and J is TRGJP. No J gene is reported in TCRdb; it was inferred here by comparing the DNA with germline. Germline CDR1 reads GITISATS; CDR2 reads ISYDGTV (reference sequence). The CDR3 is made up of 15 amino acids. CDR3 coding DNA: TGTGCCTTGTGGGAGCAAGGGTTGGGCAAAAAAATCAAGGTATTT. It codes for CALWEQGLGKKIKVF.

The chain carries TRGV9 and TRGJ1 or TRGJ2. TCRdb leaves out the J gene; it was filled in here by matching the DNA to germline. The junction had 4 bases not matched to a gene; V was cut back by 0 bases and J by 11 bases. The CDR3 consists of 11 residues. Looked up from germline, CDR1 is GITISATS and CDR2 is ISYDGTV (reference sequence). Here the CDR3 reads CALWEVVEKLF. The CDR3 DNA reads TGTGCCTTGTGGGAGGTGGTGGAGAAACTCTTT.

CDR3 sequence: CALWEVQRELGKKIKVF. CDR3 in DNA: TGTGCCTTGTGGGAGGTGCAACGAGAGTTGGGCAAAAAAATCAAGGTATTT. The rearrangement links TRGV9 to TRGJP. The J gene, missing from TCRdb, was assigned here through DNA to germline matching. CDR3 length: 17 amino acids. V was pared by 0 bases and J by 6 bases, with 5 bases of the junction left unmatched. In germline, CDR1 is GITISATS, CDR2 ISYDGTV (reference sequence).

The chain has TRGV4 and TRGJ1 or TRGJ2. TCRdb records no J gene; here it was assigned by comparing the DNA to germline. Germline V CDR1 and CDR2: EGSTGY, YDSYTSSV. V lost 6 bases, J lost 5 bases, and 1 base stayed unmatched. The CDR3 covers 10 residues. CDR3: CATWNYKKLF. CDR3 DNA sequence: TGTGCCACCTGGAATTATAAGAAACTCTTT.

As to this clone: The same CDR3 can be traced to other DNA sequences in this sample. V and J are TRGV9 and TRGJP. The J gene, missing from TCRdb, was assigned here through DNA to germline matching. V was clipped by 1 base and J by 3 bases; unmatched bases: 3. This CDR3 region has 17 residues. Per germline, CDR1 GITISATS and CDR2 ISYDGTV (reference sequence). For the CDR3, the DNA is TGTGCCTTGTGGGAGGTCCTGCAAGAGTTGGGCAAAAAAATCAAGGTATTT. This codes for CALWEVLQELGKKIKVF.

This clone has a single count. The rearrangement joins TRGV4 to TRGJ1 or TRGJ2. The J gene was not available in TCRdb and was assigned here by matching the DNA to germline segments. CDR3 size: 11 residues. Trimming cost V 0 bases and J 12 bases; bases outside gene matches: 5. CDR1 EGSTGY and CDR2 YDSYTSSV come from the germline V gene. CDR3 loop: CATWDGHWKLF. The CDR3 bases are TGTGCCACCTGGGATGGGCATTGGAAACTCTTT.

V and J are TRGV9 and TRGJ1 or TRGJ2. Here the J gene came from matching the DNA to germline, since TCRdb omits it. The CDR3 has 13 amino acids. V was pared by 3 bases and J by 9 bases, with 11 bases of the junction left unmatched. Germline V lookup: CDR1 GITISATS, CDR2 ISYDGTV (reference sequence). The CDR3 sequence: CALWERTPPKKLF. The CDR3 DNA reads as TGTGCCTTGTGGGAGCGAACCCCACCTAAGAAACTCTTT.

This clone was seen a few times. The chain couples TRGV3 to TRGJ1 or TRGJ2. TCRdb records no J gene; here it was assigned by comparing the DNA to germline. This CDR3 has 15 amino acids. Germline CDR1 is VTNTFY and CDR2 is YDVSTARD (reference sequence). Trimming at V came to 0 bases and at J to 0 bases, leaving 5 bases not matched to a gene. The CDR3 region is CATWDRPWNYYKKLF. The CDR3 DNA is TGTGCCACCTGGGACAGGCCCTGGAATTATTATAAGAAACTCTTT.

The chain recombines TRGV2 with TRGJ1 or TRGJ2. Assignment of the J gene here rests on matching the DNA to germline, because TCRdb gives none. The V segment lost 0 bases and the J segment 6 bases; nucleotides outside the gene matches: 5. The germline CDR1 and CDR2 sequences are EGSNGY and YDSYNSKV. The CDR3 has 13 amino acids. This chain's CDR3 is CATWDGLFYKKLF. CDR3 nucleotides: TGTGCCACCTGGGACGGGCTTTTTTATAAGAAACTCTTT.

This chain connects TRGV9 to TRGJP. As TCRdb names no J gene, one was assigned here on the basis of a DNA match to germline. The CDR3 is made up of 17 amino acids. Germline V gene data show CDR1 as GITISATS and CDR2 as ISYDGTV (reference sequence). Trimming at V came to 2 bases and at J to 5 bases, leaving 6 bases not matched to a gene. In DNA form, the CDR3 reads TGTGCCTTGTGGGAGGCGACAAAAGAGTTGGGCAAAAAAATCAAGGTATTT. Translating it yields CALWEATKELGKKIKVF.

The rearrangement joins TRGV3 to TRGJ1 or TRGJ2. As TCRdb names no J gene, one was assigned here on the basis of a DNA match to germline. Germline loops: CDR1 VTNTFY, CDR2 YDVSTARD (reference sequence). Trimming removed 0 bases from V and 6 bases from J; junction bases left unmatched: 11. The CDR3 has 15 amino acids. CDR3 in DNA: TGTGCCACCTGGGACAGGCCGACTTGGGGTTATAAGAAACTCTTT. Translating gives CATWDRPTWGYKKLF.

V gene TRGV2 combines with J gene TRGJ1 or TRGJ2. No J gene is reported in TCRdb; it was inferred here by comparing the DNA with germline. The V gene end was trimmed by 4 bases and the J gene end by 0 bases; junction bases not matched to a gene: 0. This CDR3 spans 12 amino acids. Germline-derived CDR1 and CDR2 are EGSNGY and YDSYNSKV. CDR3 bases: TGTGCCACCTGGGAGAATTATTATAAGAAACTCTTT. Translating gives CATWENYYKKLF.

The chain is built from TRGV4 and TRGJ1 or TRGJ2. Assignment of the J gene here rests on matching the DNA to germline, because TCRdb gives none. Germline values: CDR1 EGSTGY, CDR2 YDSYTSSV. This CDR3 is 15 amino acids long. Trimming removed 1 base from V and 7 bases from J; junction bases left unmatched: 13. CDR3 sequence reads: CATWDGRGLRYKKLF. For the CDR3, the DNA is TGTGCCACCTGGGATGGCCGCGGATTGAGGTATAAGAAACTCTTT.

This clone has a single count. The V gene is TRGV4, the J gene TRGJP1. The J gene, missing from TCRdb, was assigned here through DNA to germline matching. The CDR3 covers 15 residues. Germline CDR1 is EGSTGY and CDR2 is YDSYTSSV. With V trimmed by 1 base and J by 3 bases, 5 bases remained unmatched. This CDR3 is CATWDGPPTGWFKIF. The CDR3 bases are TGTGCCACCTGGGATGGCCCCCCCACTGGTTGGTTCAAGATATTT.

No J gene call was made, and the V gene is TRGV9. This CDR3 is 16 amino acids long. CDR1 GITISATS and CDR2 ISYDGTV come from the germline V gene (reference sequence). CDR3 protein: CALWERKELGKEIKVF. DNA of the CDR3: TGTGCCTTGTGGGAGCGAAAAGAGTTGGGCAAAGAAATAAAGGTATTT.

This chain joins TRGV2 and TRGJ1 or TRGJ2. TCRdb gives no J gene; it was assigned here by matching the DNA to germline. CDR1 and CDR2 (germline): EGSNGY, YDSYNSKV. The CDR3 has 14 residues. After removal of 1 base from V and 4 bases from J, the junction contained 7 bases not matched to a gene. This chain's CDR3 is CATWDGQLYYKKLF. CDR3 nucleotide sequence: TGTGCCACCTGGGACGGCCAGTTATATTATAAGAAACTCTTT.

V is TRGV4 and J is TRGJ1 or TRGJ2. The J gene, left out of TCRdb, was set here by checking the DNA against germline. CDR3 length: 12 amino acids. Trimming removed 0 bases from V and 11 bases from J; junction bases left unmatched: 7. Germline CDR1 EGSTGY, CDR2 YDSYTSSV. The CDR3 here is CATWDGPGEKLF. CDR3 bases: TGTGCCACCTGGGATGGGCCCGGGGAGAAACTCTTT.

This chain connects TRGV9 to TRGJ1 or TRGJ2. No J segment appears in TCRdb, so it was assigned here by matching the sequence to germline. V lost 2 bases to trimming and J lost 7 bases; unmatched junction nucleotides: 2. This CDR3 spans 11 amino acids. The germline gives CDR1 GITISATS, CDR2 ISYDGTV (reference sequence). In nucleotides, the CDR3 is TGTGCCTTGTGGGAGGCCTATAAGAAACTCTTT. Translation gives CALWEAYKKLF.